This T cell receptor beta chain appears in the sequencing data of a study of blood T cell repertoires in COVID-19 (dated by TCRdb to the early 2020s). Turning to the overall study: Samples from collaborators originated in the United States, Italy and Spain and spanned both the acute and convalescent phases of COVID-19. A freely available public database, intended as a resource for researchers studying the immune response to SARS-CoV-2, is where the repertoires were released. The samples were drawn from the first 160 participants of the ongoing ImmuneRACE study and from over a thousand subjects provided by 6 global collaborators. Where available, HLA class I and class II types were obtained from metadata supplied by the sample provider rather than from assay-based typing. The dataset comprised deeply sampled blood TCRbeta repertoires from subjects exposed to, actively infected with, or recovered from COVID-19. The prospective study material was composed of cDNA or gDNA derived from T cells, B-cell-depleted T cells, or PBMCs. Nearly every sample came with metadata listing a de-identified subject ID, COVID-19 status, age in years and sex. Results and caveats for the whole study, not just this receptor: The amount of clinical and demographic metadata varied by source and participant and was provided uncurated.

Participants in the prospective study were aged about 18 to 90 years, lived in some 24 United States geographic areas, and enrolled through a virtual design. In the prospective study, participants were assigned to cohorts based on the clinical history participants reported in a screening survey and a study questionnaire. Mobile phlebotomists in the prospective study collected whole blood, serum and a nasopharyngeal or oropharyngeal swab from every participant. Participants in the prospective study had the option to provide additional blood draws and questionnaires over an approximately two-month period. Blood samples from the prospective study were shipped frozen or at room temperature prior to DNA extraction. The CDR3 contains 14 residues, cysteine and phenylalanine counted. The read is trimmed to its CDR3 DNA, 42 bases read in frame from base 1. V and J lose 2 bases and 5 bases, and a span of 10 bases separates them. For CDR1 and CDR2, the germline V gene lists MGHDK and SYGVNS.

As to this clone: No cognate antigen has been identified for it. Within one base of it there is no much larger clone, and no base qualities were kept.

TCRbeta CDR3 regions were amplified from genomic DNA by means of the immunoSEQ Assay, a bias-controlled multiplex PCR. On the study's bioinformatics: Within the assay, amplification of reference gene primers was used to estimate how many nucleated cells each sample contained. Sequence reads were collapsed and filtered to measure the absolute abundance of every unique TCRbeta CDR3 rearrangement. For each sample, productive Simpson clonality was calculated as the square root of Simpson's diversity index across productive rearrangements. Sourced from immuneACCESS, this table was stored by TCRdb with only in-frame sequences that have V and J called. A share of the clones is absent; for the studies checked, an unresolved V gene accounts for under half, and the remainder has no known explanation. V, J and clone size are those of that table, while D and trimming were read from the DNA. Counted in this sample were some 250,000 clones; 75% to 90% of them appeared once. 3% to 4% of the sample rests with the top ten.

Sequences were obtained from PBMCs or T cells enriched from blood (not recorded which). The rearrangement joined TRBV25-1 to TRBJ1-5; TRBD1 might be the D gene, on 6 matching bases. The sequence was obtained from a woman aged 40 to 49 with acute COVID-19. The DNA reads as follows: TGTGCCAGCAGTGAAACAGGGTGGGATCAGCCCCAGCATTTT. This codes for CASSETGWDQPQHF.